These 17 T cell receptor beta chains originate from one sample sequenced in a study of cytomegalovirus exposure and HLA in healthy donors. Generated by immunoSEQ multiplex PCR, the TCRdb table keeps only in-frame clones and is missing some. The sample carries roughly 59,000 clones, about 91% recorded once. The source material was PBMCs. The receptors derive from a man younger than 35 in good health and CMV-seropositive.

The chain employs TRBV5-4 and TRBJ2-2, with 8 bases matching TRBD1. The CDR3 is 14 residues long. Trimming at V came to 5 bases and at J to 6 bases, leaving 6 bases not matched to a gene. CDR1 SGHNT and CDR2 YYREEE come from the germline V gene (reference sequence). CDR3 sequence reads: CASRGQGWAGELFF. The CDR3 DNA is TGTGCCAGCAGAGGACAGGGATGGGCCGGGGAGCTGTTTTTT.

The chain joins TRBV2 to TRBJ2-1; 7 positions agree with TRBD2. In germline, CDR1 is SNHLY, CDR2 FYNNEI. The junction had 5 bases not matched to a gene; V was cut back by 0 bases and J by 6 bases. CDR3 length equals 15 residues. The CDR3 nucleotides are TGTGCCAGCAGTGAAGCGCTTTCGGGGGGCAATGAGCAGTTCTTC. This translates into CASSEALSGGNEQFF.

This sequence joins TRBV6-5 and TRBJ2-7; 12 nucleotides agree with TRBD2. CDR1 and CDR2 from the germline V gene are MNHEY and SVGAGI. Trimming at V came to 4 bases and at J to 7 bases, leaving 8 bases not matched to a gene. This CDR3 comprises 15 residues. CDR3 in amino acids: CASSWTSGTVGEQYF. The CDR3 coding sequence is TGTGCCAGCAGTTGGACTAGCGGGACCGTGGGGGAGCAGTACTTC.

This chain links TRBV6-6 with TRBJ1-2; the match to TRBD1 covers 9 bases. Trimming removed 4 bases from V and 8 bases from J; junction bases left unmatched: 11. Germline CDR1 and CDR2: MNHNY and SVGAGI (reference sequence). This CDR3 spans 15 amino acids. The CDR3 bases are TGTGCCAGCAGTTCACACCGGGACAGGGTTGGAGGCTACACCTTC. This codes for CASSSHRDRVGGYTF.

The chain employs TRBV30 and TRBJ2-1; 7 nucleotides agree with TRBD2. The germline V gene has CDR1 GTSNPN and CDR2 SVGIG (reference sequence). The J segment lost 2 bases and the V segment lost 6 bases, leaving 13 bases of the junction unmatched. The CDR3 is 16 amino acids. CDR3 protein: CACIIAGVIAYNEQFF. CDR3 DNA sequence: TGTGCCTGTATAATAGCGGGTGTGATTGCCTACAATGAGCAGTTCTTC.

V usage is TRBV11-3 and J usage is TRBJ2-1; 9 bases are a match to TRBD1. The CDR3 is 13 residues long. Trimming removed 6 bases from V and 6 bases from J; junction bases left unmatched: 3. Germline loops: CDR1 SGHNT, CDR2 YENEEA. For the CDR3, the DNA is TGTGCCAGCAGGAGACAGGGGGGCAATGAGCAGTTCTTC. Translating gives CASRRQGGNEQFF. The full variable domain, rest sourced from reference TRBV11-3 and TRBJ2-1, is EAGVVQSPRYKIIEKKQPVAFWCNPISGHNTLYWYLQNLGQGPELLIRYENEEAVDDSQLPKDRFSAERLKGVDSTLKIQPAELGDSAVYLCASRRQGGNEQFFGPGTRLTVL.

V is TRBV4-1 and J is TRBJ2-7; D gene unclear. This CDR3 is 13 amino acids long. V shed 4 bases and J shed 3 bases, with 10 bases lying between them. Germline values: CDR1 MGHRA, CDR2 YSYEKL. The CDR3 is CASSLTPNYEQYF. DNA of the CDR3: TGCGCCAGCAGCCTGACACCCAACTACGAGCAGTACTTC.

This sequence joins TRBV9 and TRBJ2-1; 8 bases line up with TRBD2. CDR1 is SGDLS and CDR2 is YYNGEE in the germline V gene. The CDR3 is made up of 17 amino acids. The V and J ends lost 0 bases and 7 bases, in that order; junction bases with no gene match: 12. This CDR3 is CASSVATDGRAANEQFF. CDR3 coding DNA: TGTGCCAGCAGCGTAGCTACGGACGGGAGGGCCGCGAATGAGCAGTTCTTC.

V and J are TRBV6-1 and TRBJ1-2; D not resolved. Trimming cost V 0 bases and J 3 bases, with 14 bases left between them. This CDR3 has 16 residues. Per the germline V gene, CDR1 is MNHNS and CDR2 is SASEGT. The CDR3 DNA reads TGTGCCAGCAGTGAAGCATCGACGGGGAAGGACTATGGCTACACCTTC. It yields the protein CASSEASTGKDYGYTF.

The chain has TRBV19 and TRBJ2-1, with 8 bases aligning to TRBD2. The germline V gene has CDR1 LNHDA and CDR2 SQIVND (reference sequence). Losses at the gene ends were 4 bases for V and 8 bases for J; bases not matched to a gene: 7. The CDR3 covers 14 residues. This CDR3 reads CASSTPGTSYEQFF. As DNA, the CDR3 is TGTGCCAGTAGTACCCCTGGGACTAGTTATGAGCAGTTCTTC.

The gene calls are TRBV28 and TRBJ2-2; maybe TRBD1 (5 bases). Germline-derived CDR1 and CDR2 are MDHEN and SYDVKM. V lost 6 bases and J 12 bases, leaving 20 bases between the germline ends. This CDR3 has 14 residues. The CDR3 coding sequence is TGTGCCAGCAGGACAGAGGACCGACGCAGGAAGCTGTTTTTT. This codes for CASRTEDRRRKLFF.

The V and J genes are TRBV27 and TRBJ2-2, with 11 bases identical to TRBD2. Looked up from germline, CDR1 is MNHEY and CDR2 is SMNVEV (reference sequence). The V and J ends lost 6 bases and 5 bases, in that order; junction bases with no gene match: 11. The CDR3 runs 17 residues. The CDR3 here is CASSPLGGLADTGELFF. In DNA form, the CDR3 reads TGTGCCAGCAGCCCACTGGGGGGACTAGCGGATACCGGGGAGCTGTTTTTT.

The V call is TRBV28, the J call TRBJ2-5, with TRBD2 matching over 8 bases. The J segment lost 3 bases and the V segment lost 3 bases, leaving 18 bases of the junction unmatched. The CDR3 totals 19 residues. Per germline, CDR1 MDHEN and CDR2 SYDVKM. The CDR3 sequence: CASSFPLRREDLSKETQYF. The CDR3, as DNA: TGTGCCAGCAGTTTTCCCCTACGGCGGGAGGACTTATCGAAAGAGACCCAGTACTTC.

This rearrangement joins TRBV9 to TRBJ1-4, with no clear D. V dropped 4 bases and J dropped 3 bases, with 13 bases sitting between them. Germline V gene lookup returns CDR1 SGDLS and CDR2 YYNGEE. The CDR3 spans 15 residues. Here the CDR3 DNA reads TGTGCCAGCAGCCCTAGCGGACGAGCTAATGAAAAACTGTTTTTT. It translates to CASSPSGRANEKLFF.

This CDR3 is CAPRGNTIYF. DNA of the CDR3: TGTGCCCCGCGAGGGAACACCATATATTTT. V gene TRBV6-5 combines with J gene TRBJ1-3; D not certain. The CDR3 length is 10 residues. CDR1 is MNHEY, CDR2 SVGAGI, per germline. V gave up 11 bases and J gave up 7 bases, with 9 bases separating them.

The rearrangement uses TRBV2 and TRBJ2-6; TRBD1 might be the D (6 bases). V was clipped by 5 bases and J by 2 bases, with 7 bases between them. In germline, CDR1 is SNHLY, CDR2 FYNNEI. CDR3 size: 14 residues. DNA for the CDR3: TGTGCCAGCAGTACAGGGACTGGGGCCAACGTCCTGACTTTC. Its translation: CASSTGTGANVLTF.

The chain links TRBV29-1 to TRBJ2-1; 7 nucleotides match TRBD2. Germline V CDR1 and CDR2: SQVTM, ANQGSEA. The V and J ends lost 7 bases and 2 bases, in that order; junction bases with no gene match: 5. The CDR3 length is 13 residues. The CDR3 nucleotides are TGCAGCGCCGGGGAGGGCCCCTACAATGAGCAGTTCTTC. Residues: CSAGEGPYNEQFF.